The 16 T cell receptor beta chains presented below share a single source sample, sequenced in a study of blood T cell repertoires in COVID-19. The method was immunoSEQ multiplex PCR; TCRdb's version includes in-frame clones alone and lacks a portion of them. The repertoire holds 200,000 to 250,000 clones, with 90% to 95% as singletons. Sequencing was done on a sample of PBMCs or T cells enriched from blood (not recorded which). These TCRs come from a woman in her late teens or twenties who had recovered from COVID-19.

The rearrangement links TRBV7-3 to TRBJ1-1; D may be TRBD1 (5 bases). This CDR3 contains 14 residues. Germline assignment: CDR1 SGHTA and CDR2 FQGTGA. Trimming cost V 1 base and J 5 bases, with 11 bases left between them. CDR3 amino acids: CASSLSREGTEAFF. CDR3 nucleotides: TGTGCCAGCAGCTTAAGCAGGGAAGGGACTGAAGCTTTCTTT.

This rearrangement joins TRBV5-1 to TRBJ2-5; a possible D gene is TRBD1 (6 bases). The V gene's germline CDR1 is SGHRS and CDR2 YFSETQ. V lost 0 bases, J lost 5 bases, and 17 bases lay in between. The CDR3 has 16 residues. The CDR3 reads CASSLAQDSVPETQYF. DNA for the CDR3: TGCGCCAGCAGCTTGGCCCAGGACAGTGTCCCGGAGACCCAGTACTTC.

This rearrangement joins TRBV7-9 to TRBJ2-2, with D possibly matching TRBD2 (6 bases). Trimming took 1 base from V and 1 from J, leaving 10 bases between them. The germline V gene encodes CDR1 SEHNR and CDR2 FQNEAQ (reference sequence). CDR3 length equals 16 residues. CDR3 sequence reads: CASSLGTGENTGELFF. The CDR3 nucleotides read TGTGCCAGCAGCTTAGGGACGGGGGAGAACACCGGGGAGCTGTTTTTT.

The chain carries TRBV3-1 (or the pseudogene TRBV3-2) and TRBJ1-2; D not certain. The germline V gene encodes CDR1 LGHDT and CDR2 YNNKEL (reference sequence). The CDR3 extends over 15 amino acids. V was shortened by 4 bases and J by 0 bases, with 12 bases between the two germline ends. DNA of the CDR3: TGTGCCAGCAGCCTCGGTTCGGGGACTAACTATGGCTACACCTTC. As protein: CASSLGSGTNYGYTF.

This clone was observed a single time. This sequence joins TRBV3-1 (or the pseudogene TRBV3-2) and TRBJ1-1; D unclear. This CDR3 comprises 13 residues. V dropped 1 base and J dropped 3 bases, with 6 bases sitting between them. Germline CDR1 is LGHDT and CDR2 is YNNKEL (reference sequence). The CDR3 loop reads CASSQVRYTEAFF. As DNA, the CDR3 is TGTGCCAGCAGCCAAGTTCGGTACACTGAAGCTTTCTTT.

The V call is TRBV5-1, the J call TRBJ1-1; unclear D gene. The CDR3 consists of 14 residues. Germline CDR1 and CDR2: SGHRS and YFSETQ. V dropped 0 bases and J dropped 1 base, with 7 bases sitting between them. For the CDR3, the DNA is TGCGCCAGCAGCTTGGCTCCCCCGAACACTGAAGCTTTCTTT. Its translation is CASSLAPPNTEAFF.

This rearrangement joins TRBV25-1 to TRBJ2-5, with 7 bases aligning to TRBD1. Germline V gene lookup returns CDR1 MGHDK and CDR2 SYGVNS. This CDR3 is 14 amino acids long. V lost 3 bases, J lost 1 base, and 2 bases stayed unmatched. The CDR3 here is CASSDGTVQETQYF. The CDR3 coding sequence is TGTGCCAGCAGTGACGGGACAGTCCAAGAGACCCAGTACTTC.

CDR3: CASSPGQAINQPQHF. The CDR3 nucleotides are TGTGCCAGTAGTCCCGGACAGGCAATCAATCAGCCCCAGCATTTT. The chain combines TRBV19 with TRBJ1-5, with 7 bases that match TRBD1. This CDR3 has 15 amino acids. V lost 5 bases, J lost 3 bases, and 7 bases stayed unmatched. Germline CDR1 reads LNHDA; CDR2 reads SQIVND (reference sequence).

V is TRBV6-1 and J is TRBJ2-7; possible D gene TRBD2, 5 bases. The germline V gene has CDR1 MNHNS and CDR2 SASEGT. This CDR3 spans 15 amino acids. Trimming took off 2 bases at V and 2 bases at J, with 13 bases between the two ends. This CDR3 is CASSEMGTGAYEQYF. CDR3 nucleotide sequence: TGTGCCAGCAGTGAAATGGGCACCGGGGCCTACGAGCAGTACTTC.

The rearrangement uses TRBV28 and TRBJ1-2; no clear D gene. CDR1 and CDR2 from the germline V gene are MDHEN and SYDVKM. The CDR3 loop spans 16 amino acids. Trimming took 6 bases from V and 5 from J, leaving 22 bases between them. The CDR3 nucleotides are TGTGCCAGCAGGCCCGCCTCGGGAGGGAATGTTTATGGCTACACCTTC. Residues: CASRPASGGNVYGYTF.

CDR3 nucleotide sequence: TGTGCCAGCAGCTTTTGGGACAGTAACAATGAGCAGTTCTTC. Translation gives CASSFWDSNNEQFF. The chain is built from TRBV7-2 and TRBJ2-1, with 7 bases that match TRBD1. Looked up from germline, CDR1 is SGHTA and CDR2 is FQGNSA. Losses at the gene ends were 3 bases for V and 5 bases for J; bases not matched to a gene: 4. The CDR3 loop spans 14 amino acids. Full variable domain (remainder filled in from reference TRBV7-2 and TRBJ2-1): GAGVSQSPSNKVTEKGKDVELRCDPISGHTALYWYRQSLGQGLEFLIYFQGNSAPDKSGLPSDRFSAERTGGSVSTLTIQRTQQEDSAVYLCASSFWDSNNEQFFGPGTRLTVL.

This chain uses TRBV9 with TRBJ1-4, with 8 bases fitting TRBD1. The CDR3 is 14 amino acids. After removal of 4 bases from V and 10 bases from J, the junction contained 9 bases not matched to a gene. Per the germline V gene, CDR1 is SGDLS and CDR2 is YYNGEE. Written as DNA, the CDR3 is TGTGCCAGCAGCCCAGGACAGGGTAGATCAAAACTGTTTTTT. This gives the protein CASSPGQGRSKLFF.

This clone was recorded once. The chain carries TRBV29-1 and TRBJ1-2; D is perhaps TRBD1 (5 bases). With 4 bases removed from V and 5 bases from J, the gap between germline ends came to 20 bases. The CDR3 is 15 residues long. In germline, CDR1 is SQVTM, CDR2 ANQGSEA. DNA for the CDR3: TGCAGCGTTGCCGGGGGAGGAGGGAAGTTGTATGGCTACACCTTC. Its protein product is CSVAGGGGKLYGYTF.

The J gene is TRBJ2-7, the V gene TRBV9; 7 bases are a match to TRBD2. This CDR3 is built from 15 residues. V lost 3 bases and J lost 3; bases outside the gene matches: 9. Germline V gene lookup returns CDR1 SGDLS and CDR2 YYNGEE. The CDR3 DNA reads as TGTGCCAGCAGCGCTGCTAGCGGTAAACACTACGAGCAGTACTTC. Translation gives CASSAASGKHYEQYF.

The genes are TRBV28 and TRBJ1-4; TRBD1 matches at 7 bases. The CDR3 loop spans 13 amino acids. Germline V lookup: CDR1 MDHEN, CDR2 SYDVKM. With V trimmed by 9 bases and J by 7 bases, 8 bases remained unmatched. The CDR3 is CASFGTAREKLFF. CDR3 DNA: TGTGCCAGTTTCGGGACAGCGCGTGAAAAACTGTTTTTT.

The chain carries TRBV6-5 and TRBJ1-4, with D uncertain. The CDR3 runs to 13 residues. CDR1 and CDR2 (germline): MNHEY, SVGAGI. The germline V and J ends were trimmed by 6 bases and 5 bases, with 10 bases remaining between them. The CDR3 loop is CASRNSLNEKLFF. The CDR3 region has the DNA TGTGCCAGCAGGAACAGTTTAAATGAAAAACTGTTTTTT.